The source of this T cell receptor beta chain is a study of blood T cell repertoires in COVID-19. Across the study: The United States, Italy and Spain were the sources of the acute and convalescent COVID-19 samples. The analysed material was cDNA or gDNA that came from T cells, B-cell-depleted T cells, or PBMCs.

Under the authors' procedure: Reference gene primer amplification yielded estimated nucleated cell counts. Sequencing was performed with immunoSEQ multiplex PCR; in TCRdb, only in-frame clones are kept and a portion is missing. For V, J and clone size, that table is used; D and trimming come from the DNA. The sample has over 60,000 clones; about 81% are singletons. This TCR derives from a human donor in a cohort sampled during active COVID-19. Sequenced material: peripheral blood.

Here the CDR3 DNA reads TGTGCCAGCAGCCAAGAGGGGACAGCCTACAATGAGCAGTTCTTC. It codes for CASSQEGTAYNEQFF. The chain links TRBV4-2 to TRBJ2-1; 7 bases align to TRBD1. The CDR3 extends over 15 amino acids. The J segment lost 2 bases and the V segment lost 0 bases, leaving 1 base of the junction unmatched. The V gene's germline CDR1 is LGHNA and CDR2 YNFKEQ.